This T cell receptor beta chain was identified during a study of blood T cell repertoires in COVID-19. Looking at the study overall: PBMCs, B-cell-depleted T cells, or T cells were the source of the cDNA or gDNA that made up the material.

Participant ages covered 18 to 89 years across 20 to 25 US areas. Cohort allocation depended upon clinical history that participants reported. This clone was seen repeatedly, ten times or more. This CDR3 comprises 16 residues. The V gene's germline CDR1 is LGHDT and CDR2 YNNKEL (reference sequence). The V gene lost 6 bases and the J gene lost 5 bases, with 22 bases spanning the gap. Original data processing: It was from reference gene primer amplification that nucleated cell counts were estimated. TCRdb's copy holds only in-frame clones and misses some; the assay was immunoSEQ multiplex PCR. Clone size and V and J calls were adopted from that table, with D and trimming inferred from the DNA. The data show some 290,000 clones, roughly 90% seen once.

The sequence derives from a woman aged 25 to 39 who had been exposed to COVID-19. The chain carries TRBV3-1 (or the pseudogene TRBV3-2) and TRBJ1-1, with D possibly being TRBD1 (5 bases). The specimen sequenced was PBMCs or T cells enriched from blood (not recorded which). The CDR3 protein is CASSPHRLGGETEAFF. The DNA of the CDR3 is TGTGCCAGCAGTCCCCACAGGCTCGGAGGGGAGACTGAAGCTTTCTTT.